These T cell receptor beta chains were read from a single sample in a study of chemoradiotherapy in HPV16-positive cancers. Assay used: immunoSEQ multiplex PCR; TCRdb lists only in-frame clones, some missing. Of roughly 400 clones listed, about 87% are singletons. The sample was tumor tissue, taken from a patient who underwent chemoradiotherapy. These receptors all come from a human donor with HPV-associated anogenital cancer. Both conserved end residues are part of each CDR3. D genes are given only for firm matches. Expanded clones get a size class; other rows say once, few or many, or leave the size out.

TGTGCCAGCAGTTTATCTTACTTGACTAGCGGGAGTGGGGAGACCCAGTACTTC	CASSLSYLTSGSGETQYF	TRBD2	TRBV27	TRBJ2-5	NA
TGTGCCAGCAGCTCCCGGGATTCTAGCGGGATCTATGAGCAGTTCTTC	CASSSRDSSGIYEQFF	TRBD2	TRBV7-9	TRBJ2-1	NA
TGCGCCAGCAGTGAGGCGGGAGAGGGCGGGGAGCTGTTTTTT	CASSEAGEGGELFF	TRBD2	TRBV10-2	TRBJ2-2	once
TGTGCCAGCAGTTATGAAGGCGGGACAGGACTGGACACCATATATTTT	CASSYEGGTGLDTIYF	TRBD1	TRBV6-6	TRBJ1-3	NA
TGTGCCAGCAGCGTAGGTACGGGGGAGCCCACAGATACGCAGTATTTT	CASSVGTGEPTDTQYF	NA	TRBV9	TRBJ2-3	once
TGTGCCAGTAGCACAGGGGCTAATCAGCCCCAGCATTTT	CASSTGANQPQHF	TRBD1	TRBV19	TRBJ1-5	NA
TGCGCCAGCAGCTTGGCGGGGGGGCAGAGTGAAGCTTTCTTT	CASSLAGGQSEAFF	NA	TRBV5-1	TRBJ1-1	NA
TGCAGCGCTAAGAACGGACAGTTATACAATGAGCAGTTCTTC	CSAKNGQLYNEQFF	NA	TRBV29-1	TRBJ2-1	NA
TGTGCCAGCAGCCGGGGGTCACAGGGGGCGCGGATGGGGGATATGAACACTGAAGCTTTCTTT	CASSRGSQGARMGDMNTEAFF	TRBD1	TRBV7-6	TRBJ1-1	NA
TGTGCCAGCAGCTTGGGAGGGGTGTGGACCTACGAGCAGTACTTC	CASSLGGVWTYEQYF	NA	TRBV5-4	TRBJ2-7	NA
TGTGCCACCAGCAGAGATTGGGGGGAAGAGCAGTACTTC	CATSRDWGEEQYF	NA	TRBV15	TRBJ2-5	NA
TGTGCCAGCAGCCCAGAGAGCGGGGGACCATACAATGAGCAGTTCTTC	CASSPESGGPYNEQFF	TRBD2	TRBV7-3	TRBJ2-1	NA
TGTGCCAGCAGTTACTCCCGCCGGACGAACACTGAAGCTTTCTTT	CASSYSRRTNTEAFF	NA	TRBV6-5	TRBJ1-1	NA
TGTGCCAGCAGAGACCGGGACAGGGGGATTTCTAATGAAAAACTGTTTTTT	CASRDRDRGISNEKLFF	TRBD1	TRBV2	TRBJ1-4	NA
TGTGCCAGCAGCTTATACAAAGAAGCTTTCTTT	CASSLYKEAFF	NA	TRBV7-9	TRBJ1-1	NA
TGTGCCAGCGCGAATATTCCCACACAAAGTCGGGCCAACGTCCTGACTTTC	CASANIPTQSRANVLTF	NA	TRBV5-8	TRBJ2-6	NA
TGTGCCAGCAGCTTAGGCCTGACCCGCGAGCAGTTCTTC	CASSLGLTREQFF	NA	TRBV13	TRBJ2-1	NA
TGTGCCAGCAGCGGTGGGACAGGGCTGAATGAAAAACTGTTTTTT	CASSGGTGLNEKLFF	TRBD1	TRBV7-8	TRBJ1-4	NA
TGCGCCAGCAGCGGGCTAGCGGGACCCAATGAGCAGTTCTTC	CASSGLAGPNEQFF	TRBD2	TRBV5-1	TRBJ2-1	NA
TGTGCCTTCGGGACTAGCGGGGGCCAAGAGACCCAGTACTTC	CAFGTSGGQETQYF	TRBD2	TRBV15	TRBJ2-5	NA
TGTGCCAGCAGCTTACAGCCGCCCTCTGGGGCCAACGTCCTGACTTTC	CASSLQPPSGANVLTF	NA	TRBV7-2	TRBJ2-6	NA
TGCGCCAGCAGCCAAGATCGGGGCGGCACGGGTGCAACTAATGAAAAACTGTTTTTT	CASSQDRGGTGATNEKLFF	NA	TRBV4-3	TRBJ1-4	NA
TGCGCCAGCAGCCAAAGAAGCCCAGGGTATGAGCAGTTCTTC	CASSQRSPGYEQFF	NA	TRBV4-3	TRBJ2-1	NA
TGTGCCAGCAGCTTAACCACAGACCCGAACACCGGGGAGCTGTTTTTT	CASSLTTDPNTGELFF	NA	TRBV7-2	TRBJ2-2	NA
TGTGCCAGCAGCCAATGGAGGACAGGGGCCGTCGAGCAGTACTTC	CASSQWRTGAVEQYF	TRBD1	TRBV14	TRBJ2-7	once